This entry lists 14 T cell receptor beta chains sequenced from one sample in a study of T-cell reconstitution after alpha-beta-depleted transplantation in children. It was with unique molecular identifiers that the TCRbeta library was prepared. TCRdb re-called the PCR reads with MiXCR, one entry per CDR3 protein. This sample has a few hundred thousand distinct CDR3 sequences, with about a tenth found just once. The sample in question was PBMCs from the stem cell graft donor, obtained from the stem cell graft. All receptors derive from a human donor who donated a stem cell graft to a child with acute myeloid leukemia.

V gene TRBV30 combines with J gene TRBJ2-1; TRBD2 aligns across 7 bases. The CDR3 totals 11 residues. The germline CDR1 and CDR2 sequences are GTSNPN and SVGIG (reference sequence). The V gene end was trimmed by 5 bases and the J gene end by 13 bases; junction bases not matched to a gene: 8. The CDR3 coding sequence is TGTGCCTGGGGACGGGGGGACTTACAGTTCTTC. The encoded protein is CAWGRGDLQFF.

The rearrangement uses TRBV4-3 and TRBJ2-3; TRBD1 matches 7 bases. The V and J ends lost 4 bases and 4 bases, in that order; junction bases with no gene match: 8. Germline V lookup: CDR1 LGHNA, CDR2 YSLEER. The CDR3 has 15 amino acids. CDR3 sequence reads: CASSRQGSAADTQYF. DNA for the CDR3: TGCGCCAGCAGCCGACAGGGTTCCGCCGCAGATACGCAGTATTTT.

This clonotype appeared a few times. The CDR3 DNA sequence: TGTGCCAGCATGGGCACTTCAGGGGGGTATGGCTACACCTTC. This translates into CASMGTSGGYGYTF. The chain links TRBV27 to TRBJ1-2; 7 bases match TRBD1. After removal of 7 bases from V and 5 bases from J, the junction contained 10 bases not matched to a gene. CDR3 length equals 14 residues. Germline V gene data show CDR1 as MNHEY and CDR2 as SMNVEV (reference sequence).

The rearrangement joins TRBV4-2 to TRBJ1-5; D perhaps matches TRBD1 (5 bases). Germline CDR1 reads LGHNA; CDR2 reads YNFKEQ. The CDR3 covers 15 residues. Trimming shortened V by 4 bases and J by 6 bases, and 16 bases separated the two germline ends. The CDR3 loop reads CASSRGTEGSQPQHF. CDR3 in DNA: TGTGCCAGCAGCCGCGGGACTGAGGGCAGTCAGCCCCAGCATTTT.

The chain employs TRBV6-1 and TRBJ2-6; the match to TRBD1 covers 8 bases. Germline CDR1 and CDR2: MNHNS and SASEGT. The CDR3 covers 20 residues. After removal of 3 bases from V and 1 base from J, the junction contained 14 bases not matched to a gene. For the CDR3, the DNA is TGTGCCAGCAGTGATGATTACCTAGGACAGGGAACATCTGGGGCCAACGTCCTGACTTTC. Translation: CASSDDYLGQGTSGANVLTF.

The chain uses TRBV7-2 and TRBJ2-7, with unresolved D. Trimming removed 2 bases from V and 3 bases from J, with 11 bases in between. There are 14 residues in the CDR3. Germline V lookup: CDR1 SGHTA, CDR2 FQGNSA. As DNA, the CDR3 is TGTGCCAGCAGCTTAATGGGCCCATACTACGAGCAGTACTTC. It is translated as CASSLMGPYYEQYF.

This clonotype showed up just a few times. The chain has TRBV6-1 and TRBJ2-7; possibly TRBD1 for D (6 bases). The length of the CDR3 is 13 residues. The V gene lost 5 bases and the J gene lost 3 bases, with 11 bases spanning the gap. The germline V gene encodes CDR1 MNHNS and CDR2 SASEGT. The CDR3 sequence is CASSLGTYYEQYF. The CDR3, as DNA: TGTGCCAGCAGTCTCGGGACATACTACGAGCAGTACTTC.

The chain uses TRBV9 and TRBJ1-3; weak D call: TRBD1 (6 bases). Deletions cut 3 bases from V and 3 bases from J, with 13 bases between. The CDR3 sequence is 15 residues long. Germline lookup yields CDR1 SGDLS and CDR2 YYNGEE. CDR3: CASSAAQGNGNTIYF. Here the CDR3 DNA reads TGTGCCAGCAGCGCAGCACAGGGAAATGGAAACACCATATATTTT.

In this sample, this clonotype turned up a few times. This chain uses TRBV12-3 or TRBV12-4 with TRBJ1-2; D unresolved. Trimming took 7 bases from V and 2 from J, leaving 14 bases between them. CDR3 length: 14 amino acids. CDR3 sequence reads: CASTPRGQNYGYTF. CDR3 nucleotide sequence: TGTGCCAGCACTCCCCGCGGGCAGAACTATGGCTACACCTTC.

The chain joins TRBV29-1 to TRBJ2-5; 10 bases match TRBD1. The length of the CDR3 is 13 residues. Germline trimming cut 7 bases from V and 9 bases from J; bases unmatched to any gene: 11. Per the germline V gene, CDR1 is SQVTM and CDR2 is ANQGSEA. The CDR3 loop is CSASGTGDVAQYF. The CDR3 bases are TGCAGCGCTAGTGGGACAGGGGATGTGGCCCAGTACTTC.

Written as DNA, the CDR3 is TGCAGTGCTAGAGAATGGCGTCAGGGGTCTGTACGATCACCCCTCCACTTT. It codes for CSAREWRQGSVRSPLHF. The chain couples TRBV20-1 to TRBJ1-6, with a weak D call TRBD1 (6 bases). V was shortened by 0 bases and J by 10 bases, with 22 bases between the two germline ends. Per germline, CDR1 DFQATT and CDR2 SNEGSKA (reference sequence). This CDR3 comprises 17 residues.

The chain employs TRBV29-1 and TRBJ2-7; the D gene is possibly TRBD2 (6 bases). This CDR3 is built from 13 residues. V was shortened by 2 bases and J by 9 bases, with 17 bases between the two germline ends. Germline CDR1 SQVTM, CDR2 ANQGSEA. DNA of the CDR3: TGCAGCGTTGAATGGGTCGGGAGTTCTGTGCAGTACTTC. Its translation is CSVEWVGSSVQYF.

This clonotype came up once. Given a much more abundant clone one base away, this may be a read error. The chain has TRBV29-1 and TRBJ2-3; 8 bases align to TRBD2. The CDR3 loop spans 15 amino acids. Germline CDR1 SQVTM, CDR2 ANQGSEA. CDR3 sequence reads: CSVVFQRGITDPQYF. CDR3 bases: TGCAGCGTTGTTTTCCAGCGGGGGATCACAGATCCGCAGTATTTT.

This clonotype showed up just a few times. V and J are TRBV25-1 and TRBJ1-1, with 7 bases matching TRBD1. Germline-derived CDR1 and CDR2 are MGHDK and SYGVNS. The CDR3 covers 15 residues. With V trimmed by 3 bases and J by 4 bases, 8 bases remained unmatched. CDR3 DNA: TGTGCCAGCAGTGAGACGACAGGGTTGGGCACTGAAGCTTTCTTT. It translates to CASSETTGLGTEAFF. Full variable domain (outside the CDR3, taken from reference TRBV25-1 and TRBJ1-1): EADIYQTPRYLVIGTGKKITLECSQTMGHDKMYWYQQDPGMELHLIHYSYGVNSTEKGDLSSESTVSRIRTEHFPLTLESARPSHTSQYLCASSETTGLGTEAFFGQGTRLTVV.